This T cell receptor (beta chain) was recovered during a study of T cells of healthy individuals. From the 5' RACE reads, TCRdb called clonotypes with MiXCR, one entry per CDR3 protein. The sample has more than 85,000 distinct CDR3 sequences, under 20% seen once. A few counts support this clonotype. This receptor was obtained from a human donor in good health.

CDR3 amino acids: CASIKTELAGGAEQFF. In DNA, the CDR3 is TGTGCCAGCATCAAAACCGAACTAGCGGGAGGGGCTGAGCAGTTCTTC. The V call is TRBV2, the J call TRBJ2-1; TRBD2 matches at 13 bases. V lost 7 bases and J lost 9; bases outside the gene matches: 12. The CDR3 is 16 residues long. The germline CDR1 and CDR2 sequences are SNHLY and FYNNEI. The whole variable domain, filled in from reference TRBV2 and TRBJ2-1, reads EPEVTQTPSHQVTQMGQEVILRCVPISNHLYFYWYRQILGQKVEFLVSFYNNEISEKSEIFDDQFSVERPDGSNFTLKIRSTKLEDSAMYFCASIKTELAGGAEQFFGPGTRLTVL.